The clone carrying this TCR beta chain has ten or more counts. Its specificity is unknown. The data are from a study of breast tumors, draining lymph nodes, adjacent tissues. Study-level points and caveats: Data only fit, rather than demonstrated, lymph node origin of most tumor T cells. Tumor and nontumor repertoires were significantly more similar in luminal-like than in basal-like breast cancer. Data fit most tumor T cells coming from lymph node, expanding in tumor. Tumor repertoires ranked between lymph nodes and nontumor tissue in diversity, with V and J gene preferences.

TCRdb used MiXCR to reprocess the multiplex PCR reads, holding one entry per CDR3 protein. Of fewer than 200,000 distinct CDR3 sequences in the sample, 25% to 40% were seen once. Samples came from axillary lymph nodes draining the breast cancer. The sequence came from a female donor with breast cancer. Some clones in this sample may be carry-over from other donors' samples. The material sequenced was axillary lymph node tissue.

CDR3 amino acids: CASSWGPNTGELFF. The DNA for the CDR3 is TGTGCCAGCAGCTGGGGGCCGAACACCGGGGAGCTGTTTTTT. The V call is TRBV14, the J call TRBJ2-2; D possibly corresponds to TRBD1 (6 bases). CDR1 is SGHDN, CDR2 FVKESK, per germline. This CDR3 is built from 14 residues. V shed 5 bases and J shed 0 bases, with 7 bases lying between them.